These 32 T cell receptor beta chains originate from one sample sequenced in a study of a mutant IDH1 vaccine in newly diagnosed glioma. Assay used: immunoSEQ multiplex PCR; TCRdb lists only in-frame clones, some missing. The table shows around 92,000 clones, with about four fifths occurring only once. Stated time point: baseline, week 1 (first vaccination visit). Treatment denoted: pre-vaccination baseline after standard-of-care therapy. This sample comprised PBMCs, obtained from a glioma patient treated with radiotherapy, temozolomide or both. Receptors originate from a woman in her fifties or sixties with glioma.

V is TRBV30 and J is TRBJ2-2; tentatively, D is TRBD2 (6 bases). CDR3 size: 16 residues. The ends were cut back, 0 bases at V and 1 base at J, with 12 bases in the middle. CDR1 is GTSNPN, CDR2 SVGIG, per germline (reference sequence). The CDR3 DNA reads TGTGCCTGGAGTGTGTCCAGGACTAAGAACACCGGGGAGCTGTTTTTT. This codes for CAWSVSRTKNTGELFF.

This clone was recorded only once. V is TRBV5-6 and J is TRBJ2-5, with 10 bases fitting TRBD1. This CDR3 contains 16 residues. Germline V gene sequence: CDR1 SGHDT, CDR2 YYEEEE. After removal of 2 bases from V and 0 bases from J, the junction contained 4 bases not matched to a gene. CDR3 in DNA: TGTGCCAGCAGCTTCATTGGGACAGGGGACCAAGAGACCCAGTACTTC. Protein: CASSFIGTGDQETQYF. The variable domain in full, completed from reference TRBV5-6 and TRBJ2-5, reads DAGVTQSPTHLIKTRGQQVTLRCSPKSGHDTVSWYQQALGQGPQFIFQYYEEEERQRGNFPDRFSGHQFPNYSSELNVNALLLGDSALYLCASSFIGTGDQETQYFGPGTRLLVL.

The gene calls are TRBV2 and TRBJ2-7; 10 nucleotides line up with TRBD1. The V gene end was trimmed by 3 bases and the J gene end by 6 bases; junction bases not matched to a gene: 8. Germline CDR1 reads SNHLY; CDR2 reads FYNNEI. This CDR3 comprises 15 residues. CDR3 sequence reads: CASSEGGTGAVEQYF. The CDR3 DNA reads as TGTGCCAGCAGTGAGGGGGGGACAGGGGCGGTCGAGCAGTACTTC.

This clone occurred once. J is TRBJ1-5 and V is TRBV28, with 10 bases that match TRBD1. Germline lookup yields CDR1 MDHEN and CDR2 SYDVKM. The CDR3 is 14 residues long. Germline trimming cut 6 bases from V and 7 bases from J; bases unmatched to any gene: 6. CDR3 coding DNA: TGTGCCAGCAGGTTGACAGGGGGCGGCCAGCCCCAGCATTTT. The encoded protein is CASRLTGGGQPQHF.

The J gene is TRBJ1-6, the V gene TRBV15; maybe TRBD1 (5 bases). The ends were cut back, 6 bases at V and 8 bases at J, with 5 bases in the middle. Germline V gene sequence: CDR1 LNHNV, CDR2 YYDKDF (reference sequence). The CDR3 spans 11 residues. The CDR3 is CATRGDSPLHF. The CDR3 DNA is TGTGCCACCAGGGGGGATTCACCCCTCCACTTT.

The J gene is TRBJ1-1, the V gene TRBV5-8; D remains ambiguous. Deletions cut 4 bases from V and 1 base from J, with 11 bases between. The CDR3 sequence is 14 residues long. Germline V gene data show CDR1 as SGHTS and CDR2 as YDEGEE. The CDR3 DNA reads TGTGCCAGCAGCGTGGGGTTGGGGAACACTGAAGCTTTCTTT. It encodes CASSVGLGNTEAFF.

The chain combines TRBV7-8 with TRBJ2-1; 9 positions agree with TRBD1. Trimming removed 2 bases from V and 6 bases from J; junction bases left unmatched: 14. This CDR3 comprises 18 residues. CDR1 is SGHVS, CDR2 FQNEAQ, per germline. In nucleotides, the CDR3 is TGTGCCAGCAGCTTATCTAGCGTAAGGGACAGGGCTCCCAATGAGCAGTTCTTC. Its protein product is CASSLSSVRDRAPNEQFF.

The V call is TRBV9, the J call TRBJ1-2; tentative D call: TRBD1 (5 bases). CDR1 is SGDLS and CDR2 is YYNGEE in the germline V gene. Deletions cut 5 bases from V and 8 bases from J, with 19 bases between. The CDR3 extends over 14 amino acids. The CDR3 loop is CASRAAALGTGYTF. The CDR3, as DNA: TGTGCCAGCAGGGCGGCGGCCCTCGGGACGGGCTACACCTTC.

This chain links TRBV9 with TRBJ2-5, with D possibly matching TRBD2 (6 bases). CDR1 SGDLS and CDR2 YYNGEE come from the germline V gene. Trimming pared 4 bases from V and 7 bases from J, leaving 11 bases between. This CDR3 is 12 amino acids long. The chain's CDR3 is CASSREGGTQYF. The CDR3 bases are TGTGCCAGCAGCCGCGAGGGAGGGACCCAGTACTTC.

The chain uses TRBV14 and TRBJ1-1; D gene unclear. The CDR3 runs 13 residues. Germline CDR1 and CDR2: SGHDN and FVKESK. Trimming took 4 bases from V and 1 from J, leaving 7 bases between them. CDR3 DNA sequence: TGTGCCAGCAGCCCGATGGGGAACACTGAAGCTTTCTTT. As protein: CASSPMGNTEAFF.

This chain joins TRBV6-6 and TRBJ2-7, with 9 bases lining up with TRBD1. V was clipped by 6 bases and J by 6 bases; unmatched bases: 12. This CDR3 is built from 15 residues. CDR1 is MNHNY, CDR2 SVGAGI, per germline (reference sequence). The CDR3 is CASSRSGTGPLEQYF. CDR3 nucleotides: TGTGCCAGCAGCCGATCCGGGACAGGGCCCCTCGAGCAGTACTTC.

This clone was observed a few times. The chain couples TRBV4-2 to TRBJ1-1, with D hard to call. The V end was cut by 0 bases, the J end by 1 base, with 12 bases between. Germline CDR1 LGHNA, CDR2 YNFKEQ. The CDR3 totals 16 residues. CDR3: CASSQDLAGRNTEAFF. The CDR3 coding sequence is TGTGCCAGCAGCCAAGATCTGGCCGGCAGGAACACTGAAGCTTTCTTT.

V usage is TRBV4-2 and J usage is TRBJ1-1; perhaps TRBD1 as D (5 bases). The CDR3 loop spans 15 amino acids. With 2 bases removed from V and 5 bases from J, the gap between germline ends came to 15 bases. Looked up from germline, CDR1 is LGHNA and CDR2 is YNFKEQ. The CDR3 DNA is TGTGCCAGCAGCCAATATGGGCAGGGTGTAACTGAAGCTTTCTTT. Protein: CASSQYGQGVTEAFF.

The V and J genes are TRBV6-5 and TRBJ2-7; possibly TRBD2 for D (5 bases). Between the trimmed V and J ends, which lost 6 bases and 5 bases, there was a span of 14 bases. Germline CDR1 is MNHEY and CDR2 is SVGAGI. The CDR3 consists of 13 residues. CDR3 loop: CASRPGKLHEQYF. Written as DNA, the CDR3 is TGTGCCAGCAGACCGGGGAAGCTCCACGAGCAGTACTTC.

The chain is built from TRBV10-1 and TRBJ2-2, with unresolved D. The length of the CDR3 is 14 residues. Germline V gene lookup returns CDR1 WNHNN and CDR2 SYGVQD (reference sequence). The V end was cut by 5 bases, the J end by 4 bases, with 11 bases between. The CDR3 loop is CASSWIASTGELFF. CDR3 DNA sequence: TGCGCCAGCAGTTGGATAGCCAGCACCGGGGAGCTGTTTTTT.

This clone has only one observation. The CDR3 nucleotides read TGTGCCAGCAGCTTAGCGGTGGGGAAGGTGCTGTTTTTT. Translation gives CASSLAVGKVLFF. The V call is TRBV11-2, the J call TRBJ1-4; D call uncertain. Germline V gene data show CDR1 as SGHAT and CDR2 as FQNNGV. This CDR3 spans 13 amino acids. Trimming took off 1 base at V and 14 bases at J, with 14 bases between the two ends.

The V and J genes are TRBV27 and TRBJ2-3, with D possibly being TRBD2 (7 bases). The length of the CDR3 is 12 residues. V shed 7 bases and J shed 9 bases, with 14 bases lying between them. Germline CDR1 is MNHEY and CDR2 is SMNVEV (reference sequence). CDR3 protein: CASTPGGGTQYF. As DNA, the CDR3 is TGTGCCAGCACCCCAGGCGGGGGCACGCAGTATTTT.

The chain couples TRBV7-6 to TRBJ2-7; D perhaps matches TRBD1 (8 bases). This CDR3 has 13 residues. V was trimmed by 5 bases and J by 7 bases, leaving 15 bases between them. Germline values: CDR1 SGHVS, CDR2 FNYEAQ. CDR3 in DNA: TGTGCCAGCAGCCCACAGGGGGAGGGTGAGCAGTACTTC. Protein sequence: CASSPQGEGEQYF.

The rearrangement links TRBV6-1 to TRBJ1-5, with TRBD1 matching over 7 bases. Trimming took 2 bases from V and 1 from J; bases not matched to a gene: 2. The CDR3 has 15 residues. Germline V gives CDR1 MNHNS, CDR2 SASEGT. CDR3 residues: CASSEHRGSNQPQHF. In DNA, the CDR3 is TGTGCCAGCAGTGAACACAGGGGAAGCAATCAGCCCCAGCATTTT.

For this clone: The same CDR3 also results from other DNA sequences found in this sample. V gene TRBV19 combines with J gene TRBJ1-6; D gene ambiguous. The CDR3 has 14 residues. Deletions cut 3 bases from V and 10 bases from J, with 13 bases between. The germline gives CDR1 LNHDA, CDR2 SQIVND (reference sequence). The CDR3, as DNA: TGTGCCAGTAGTATTGTGGAAACGGGGTCACCCCTCCACTTT. Amino acid sequence: CASSIVETGSPLHF. Full variable domain (remainder filled in from reference TRBV19 and TRBJ1-6): DGGITQSPKYLFRKEGQNVTLSCEQNLNHDAMYWYRQDPGQGLRLIYYSQIVNDFQKGDIAEGYSVSREKKESFPLTVTSAQKNPTAFYLCASSIVETGSPLHFGNGTRLTVT.

This clone was seen a single time. CDR3 DNA: TGCAGCGCACGATATAGAGTGCCGAACACTGAAGCTTTCTTT. It yields the protein CSARYRVPNTEAFF. This chain links TRBV29-1 with TRBJ1-1; no definite D call. The germline V gene has CDR1 SQVTM and CDR2 ANQGSEA. The CDR3 is 14 amino acids. Between the trimmed V and J ends, which lost 7 bases and 1 base, there was a span of 16 bases.

The V call is TRBV28, the J call TRBJ2-7; 9 bases map to TRBD2. V was clipped by 6 bases and J by 2 bases; unmatched bases: 8. Germline V gene lookup returns CDR1 MDHEN and CDR2 SYDVKM. The CDR3 is 15 amino acids. CDR3 in amino acids: CASSSSGGPTYEQYF. The CDR3 nucleotides are TGTGCCAGCAGCTCCAGCGGGGGGCCGACCTACGAGCAGTACTTC.

The V gene is TRBV10-2, the J gene TRBJ1-4; weak D call: TRBD1 (5 bases). The CDR3 loop spans 15 amino acids. In germline, CDR1 is WSHSY, CDR2 SAAADI. V was trimmed by 2 bases and J by 7 bases, leaving 14 bases between them. CDR3 region: CASSEGRGRGEKLFF. The CDR3 region has the DNA TGCGCCAGCAGTGAGGGGAGGGGACGTGGTGAAAAACTGTTTTTT.

The chain couples TRBV18 to TRBJ2-5, with no clear D. The length of the CDR3 is 12 residues. The germline V gene has CDR1 KGHSH and CDR2 LQKENI. Deletions cut 0 bases from V and 4 bases from J, with 3 bases between. The CDR3 here is CASSPPTETQYF. DNA for the CDR3: TGTGCCAGCTCACCACCCACAGAGACCCAGTACTTC. Variable domain in full (rest from reference TRBV18 and TRBJ2-5): NAGVMQNPRHLVRRRGQEARLRCSPMKGHSHVYWYRQLPEEGLKFMVYLQKENIIDESGMPKERFSAEFPKEGPSILRIQQVVRGDSAAYFCASSPPTETQYFGPGTRLLVL.

The chain employs TRBV29-1 and TRBJ2-7, with 10 bases lining up with TRBD1. V lost 6 bases, J lost 0 bases, and 2 bases stayed unmatched. The CDR3 covers 13 residues. Germline CDR1 and CDR2: SQVTM and ANQGSEA. The CDR3 DNA reads as TGCAGCGTCAGGACAGGGGGCTCCTACGAGCAGTACTTC. This sequence encodes CSVRTGGSYEQYF.

This rearrangement joins TRBV19 to TRBJ1-1, with D perhaps matching TRBD1 (6 bases). CDR1 is LNHDA and CDR2 is SQIVND in the germline V gene (reference sequence). The CDR3 length is 15 residues. V was trimmed by 6 bases and J by 1 base, leaving 15 bases between them. The CDR3 loop is CASSAPGAANTEAFF. As DNA, the CDR3 is TGTGCCAGTAGCGCCCCAGGGGCGGCGAACACTGAAGCTTTCTTT. Full variable domain (remainder filled in from reference TRBV19 and TRBJ1-1): DGGITQSPKYLFRKEGQNVTLSCEQNLNHDAMYWYRQDPGQGLRLIYYSQIVNDFQKGDIAEGYSVSREKKESFPLTVTSAQKNPTAFYLCASSAPGAANTEAFFGQGTRLTVV.

The chain recombines TRBV7-9 with TRBJ1-5; tentatively, D is TRBD1 (5 bases). Trimming removed 7 bases from V and 5 bases from J, with 12 bases in between. CDR1 is SEHNR and CDR2 is FQNEAQ in the germline V gene (reference sequence). The CDR3 loop spans 13 amino acids. The CDR3 here is CASTIRGDQPQHF. The CDR3, as DNA: TGTGCCAGCACCATACGGGGGGATCAGCCCCAGCATTTT.

The chain has TRBV14 and TRBJ2-5, with unresolved D. V was pared by 0 bases and J by 2 bases, with 13 bases between. This CDR3 is built from 16 residues. The germline CDR1 and CDR2 sequences are SGHDN and FVKESK. In DNA, the CDR3 is TGTGCCAGCAGCCAAGAATTGGCCAGTTTACAAGAGACCCAGTACTTC. Protein product: CASSQELASLQETQYF.

The V gene is TRBV4-2, the J gene TRBJ2-3; no clear D gene. V shed 0 bases and J shed 7 bases, with 5 bases lying between them. Germline V gene sequence: CDR1 LGHNA, CDR2 YNFKEQ. The CDR3 sequence is 12 residues long. CDR3 bases: TGTGCCAGCAGCCAAGATTTATATACGCAGTATTTT. Its translation is CASSQDLYTQYF.

This chain links TRBV5-4 with TRBJ1-2; tentatively, D is TRBD1 (6 bases). CDR3 length: 16 amino acids. Germline V CDR1 and CDR2: SGHNT, YYREEE (reference sequence). Trimming stripped 0 bases from V and 3 bases from J, with 15 bases between. The CDR3 DNA sequence: TGTGCCAGCAGCTTGGGTCCGGGGGGCGGGGACTATGGCTACACCTTC. It encodes CASSLGPGGGDYGYTF. The full variable domain, completed using reference TRBV5-4 and TRBJ1-2, is ETGVTQSPTHLIKTRGQQVTLRCSSQSGHNTVSWYQQALGQGPQFIFQYYREEENGRGNFPPRFSGLQFPNYSSELNVNALELDDSALYLCASSLGPGGGDYGYTFGSGTRLTVV.

V gene TRBV11-3 combines with J gene TRBJ2-7; no clear D. The CDR3 totals 14 residues. Germline CDR1 and CDR2: SGHNT and YENEEA. V lost 3 bases to trimming and J lost 0 bases, with 9 bases between them. DNA of the CDR3: TGTGCCAGCAGCTTCAGCCTAAGCTCCTACGAGCAGTACTTC. Translated: CASSFSLSSYEQYF. The whole variable domain, remainder taken from reference TRBV11-3 and TRBJ2-7, is EAGVVQSPRYKIIEKKQPVAFWCNPISGHNTLYWYLQNLGQGPELLIRYENEEAVDDSQLPKDRFSAERLKGVDSTLKIQPAELGDSAVYLCASSFSLSSYEQYFGPGTRLTVT.

The V and J genes are TRBV2 and TRBJ1-2; 7 bases are a match to TRBD1. Germline trimming cut 4 bases from V and 4 bases from J; bases unmatched to any gene: 3. The CDR3 is 13 residues long. The germline CDR1 and CDR2 sequences are SNHLY and FYNNEI. The CDR3 nucleotides read TGTGCCAGCAGTGGACAGGGAAGCTATGGCTACACCTTC. Its protein product is CASSGQGSYGYTF.